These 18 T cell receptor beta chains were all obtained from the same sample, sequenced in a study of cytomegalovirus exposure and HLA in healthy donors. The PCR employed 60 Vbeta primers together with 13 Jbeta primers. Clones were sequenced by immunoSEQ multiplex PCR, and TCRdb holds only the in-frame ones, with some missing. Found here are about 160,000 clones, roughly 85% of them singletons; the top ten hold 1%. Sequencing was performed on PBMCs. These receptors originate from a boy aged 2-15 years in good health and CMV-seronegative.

CDR3: CASSPKGLAGVIGELFF. The CDR3 bases are TGTGCCAGCTCACCAAAAGGACTAGCGGGAGTGATCGGGGAGCTGTTTTTT. The V gene is TRBV18, the J gene TRBJ2-2; 13 nucleotides line up with TRBD2. This CDR3 region has 17 residues. J gave up 7 bases and V 2 bases, and 7 bases lay outside the gene matches. Germline V gene data show CDR1 as KGHSH and CDR2 as LQKENI.

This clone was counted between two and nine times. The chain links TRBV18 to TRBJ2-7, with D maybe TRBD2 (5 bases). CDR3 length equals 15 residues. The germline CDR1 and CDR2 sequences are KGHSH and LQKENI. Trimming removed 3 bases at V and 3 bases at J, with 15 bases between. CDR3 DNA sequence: TGTGCCAGCTCACCGGACTCAGGACCGCGCTACGAGCAGTACTTC. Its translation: CASSPDSGPRYEQYF. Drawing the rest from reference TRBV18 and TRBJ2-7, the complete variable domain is NAGVMQNPRHLVRRRGQEARLRCSPMKGHSHVYWYRQLPEEGLKFMVYLQKENIIDESGMPKERFSAEFPKEGPSILRIQQVVRGDSAAYFCASSPDSGPRYEQYFGPGTRLTVT.

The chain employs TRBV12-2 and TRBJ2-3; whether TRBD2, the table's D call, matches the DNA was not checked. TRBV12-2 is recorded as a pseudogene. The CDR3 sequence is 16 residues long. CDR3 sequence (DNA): TGTGCAAGTCGCTTAGCGTCCAGCGGGGCATCTGATACGCAGTATTTT. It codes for CASRLASSGASDTQYF.

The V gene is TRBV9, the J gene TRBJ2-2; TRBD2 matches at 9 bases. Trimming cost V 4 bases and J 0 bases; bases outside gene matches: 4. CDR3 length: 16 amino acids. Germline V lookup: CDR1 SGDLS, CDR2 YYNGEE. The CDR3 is CASSRGLASNTGELFF. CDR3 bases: TGTGCCAGCAGCCGAGGACTAGCGTCGAACACCGGGGAGCTGTTTTTT.

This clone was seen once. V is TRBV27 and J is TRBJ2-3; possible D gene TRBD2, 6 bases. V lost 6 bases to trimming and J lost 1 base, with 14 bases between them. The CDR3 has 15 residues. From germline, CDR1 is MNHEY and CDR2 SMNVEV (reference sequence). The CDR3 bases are TGTGCCAGCAGATCCGGGAGCCTTGGCACAGATACGCAGTATTTT. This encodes CASRSGSLGTDTQYF.

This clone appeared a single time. In nucleotides, the CDR3 is TGTGCCAGCAGTCCTTTTCTAAAGGCAGGGGATGGCTACACCTTC. It codes for CASSPFLKAGDGYTF. The chain employs TRBV28 and TRBJ1-2, with D perhaps TRBD1 (6 bases). Trimming pared 5 bases from V and 6 bases from J, leaving 19 bases between. The germline V gene has CDR1 MDHEN and CDR2 SYDVKM. The CDR3 extends over 15 amino acids.

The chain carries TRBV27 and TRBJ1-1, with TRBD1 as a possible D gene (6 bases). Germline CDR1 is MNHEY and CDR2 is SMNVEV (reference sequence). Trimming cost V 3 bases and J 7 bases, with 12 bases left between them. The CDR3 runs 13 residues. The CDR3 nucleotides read TGTGCCAGCAGTTTCTATCCAGGGGTTGAAGCTTTCTTT. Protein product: CASSFYPGVEAFF.

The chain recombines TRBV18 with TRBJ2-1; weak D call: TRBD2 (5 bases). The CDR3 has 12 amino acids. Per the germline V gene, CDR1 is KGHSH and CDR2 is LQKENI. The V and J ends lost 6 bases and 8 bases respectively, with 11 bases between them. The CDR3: CASSRRVDEQFF. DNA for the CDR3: TGTGCCAGCTCTAGGCGGGTTGATGAGCAGTTCTTC.

CDR3 protein: CASSETGNQPQHF. Written as DNA, the CDR3 is TGTGCCAGCAGCGAGACTGGAAATCAGCCCCAGCATTTT. V usage is TRBV7-9 and J usage is TRBJ1-5, with D unclear. In germline, CDR1 is SEHNR, CDR2 FQNEAQ (reference sequence). V lost 5 bases and J lost 4, with 9 bases in between. The CDR3 consists of 13 residues.

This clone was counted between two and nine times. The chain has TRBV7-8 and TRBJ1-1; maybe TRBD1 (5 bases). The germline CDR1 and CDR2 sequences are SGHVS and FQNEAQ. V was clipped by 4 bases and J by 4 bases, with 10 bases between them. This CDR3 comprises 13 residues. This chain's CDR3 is CASSWAQGTEAFF. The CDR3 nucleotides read TGTGCCAGCAGCTGGGCTCAGGGCACTGAAGCTTTCTTT.

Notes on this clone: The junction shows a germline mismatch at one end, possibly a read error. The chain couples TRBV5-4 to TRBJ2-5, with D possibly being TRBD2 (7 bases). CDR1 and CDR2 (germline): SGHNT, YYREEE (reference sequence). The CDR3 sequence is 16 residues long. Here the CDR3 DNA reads TGTGCCAGCAGTTTACAGGGACTGGGAGGGCAAGAGGCCCAGTACTTC. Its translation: CASSLQGLGGQEAQYF.

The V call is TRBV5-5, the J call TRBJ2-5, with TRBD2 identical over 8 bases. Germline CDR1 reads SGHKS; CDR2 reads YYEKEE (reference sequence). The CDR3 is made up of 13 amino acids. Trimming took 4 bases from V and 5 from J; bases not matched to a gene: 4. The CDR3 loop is CASSRGGGETQYF. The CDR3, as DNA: TGTGCCAGCAGCCGGGGGGGCGGGGAGACCCAGTACTTC.

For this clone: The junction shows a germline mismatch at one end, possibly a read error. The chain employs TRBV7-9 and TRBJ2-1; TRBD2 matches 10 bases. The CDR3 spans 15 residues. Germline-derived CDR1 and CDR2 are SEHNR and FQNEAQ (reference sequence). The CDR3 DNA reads TGTTCCAGCAGCCCTAGCGGGGGTACCTACAATGAGCAGTTCTTC. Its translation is CSSSPSGGTYNEQFF.

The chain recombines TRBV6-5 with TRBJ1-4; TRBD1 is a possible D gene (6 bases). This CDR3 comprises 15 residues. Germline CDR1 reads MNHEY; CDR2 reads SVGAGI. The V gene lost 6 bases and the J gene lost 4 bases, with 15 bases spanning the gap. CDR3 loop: CASRDAGAGNEKLFF. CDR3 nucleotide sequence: TGTGCCAGCAGAGACGCGGGGGCGGGTAATGAAAAACTGTTTTTT.

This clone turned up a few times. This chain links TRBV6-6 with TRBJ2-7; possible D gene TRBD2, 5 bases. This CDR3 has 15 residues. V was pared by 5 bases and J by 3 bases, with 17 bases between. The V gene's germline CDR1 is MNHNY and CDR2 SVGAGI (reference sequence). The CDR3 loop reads CASSALGSGNYEQYV. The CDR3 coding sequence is TGTGCCAGCAGTGCCCTGGGGTCGGGGAACTACGAGCAGTACGTC.

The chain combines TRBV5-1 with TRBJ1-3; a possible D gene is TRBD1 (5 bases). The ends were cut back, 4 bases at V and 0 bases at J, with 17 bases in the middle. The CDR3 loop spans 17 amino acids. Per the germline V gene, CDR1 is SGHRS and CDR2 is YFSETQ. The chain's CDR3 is CASSPDARVYSGNTIYF. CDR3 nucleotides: TGCGCCAGCAGCCCGGACGCCAGGGTCTACTCTGGAAACACCATATATTTT.

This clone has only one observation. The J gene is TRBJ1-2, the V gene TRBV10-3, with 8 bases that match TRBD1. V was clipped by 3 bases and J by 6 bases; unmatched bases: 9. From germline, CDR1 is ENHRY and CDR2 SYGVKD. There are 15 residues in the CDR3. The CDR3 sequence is CAISDQGATLHGYTF. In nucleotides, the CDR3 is TGTGCCATCAGTGATCAGGGGGCGACCTTACATGGCTACACCTTC.

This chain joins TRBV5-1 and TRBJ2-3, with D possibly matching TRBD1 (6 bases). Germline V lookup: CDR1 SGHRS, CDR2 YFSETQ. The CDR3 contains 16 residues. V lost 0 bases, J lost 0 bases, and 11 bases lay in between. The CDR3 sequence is CASSLEGGMSTDTQYF. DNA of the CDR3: TGCGCCAGCAGCTTGGAAGGGGGAATGAGCACAGATACGCAGTATTTT. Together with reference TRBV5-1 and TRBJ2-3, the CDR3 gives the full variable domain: KAGVTQTPRYLIKTRGQQVTLSCSPISGHRSVSWYQQTPGQGLQFLFEYFSETQRNKGNFPGRFSGRQFSNSRSEMNVSTLELGDSALYLCASSLEGGMSTDTQYFGPGTRLTVL.